One and the same sample provided the 26 T cell receptor beta chains below, sequenced in a study of blood T cell repertoires in COVID-19. The repertoire was sequenced with immunoSEQ multiplex PCR; TCRdb's copy has only in-frame clones and lacks some. This table has 270,000 or so clones, roughly 79% appearing once. Sequencing was carried out using peripheral blood. These receptors were collected from an older woman with active or convalescent COVID-19.

The chain carries TRBV30 and TRBJ2-2, with D uncertain. The CDR3 contains 14 residues. V was trimmed by 2 bases and J by 1 base, leaving 8 bases between them. Germline CDR1 GTSNPN, CDR2 SVGIG (reference sequence). CDR3 amino acids: CAWSTMRNTGELFF. In nucleotides, the CDR3 is TGTGCCTGGAGTACTATGAGGAACACCGGGGAGCTGTTTTTT.

The chain joins TRBV13 to TRBJ2-6; D ambiguous. The V end lost 5 bases, the J end lost 0 bases, and 17 bases lay between the germline ends. The CDR3 has 18 residues. The V gene's germline CDR1 is PRHDT and CDR2 FYEKMQ (reference sequence). CDR3: CASSPFLREDSGANVLTF. The DNA of the CDR3 is TGTGCCAGCAGCCCTTTTTTACGTGAGGACTCTGGGGCCAACGTCCTGACTTTC.

This clone showed up just a few times. This sequence joins TRBV3-1 (or the pseudogene TRBV3-2) and TRBJ1-1; tentatively, D is TRBD1 (5 bases). The germline V gene encodes CDR1 LGHDT and CDR2 YNNKEL (reference sequence). The CDR3 is made up of 18 amino acids. V was clipped by 0 bases and J by 3 bases, with 20 bases between them. The CDR3 here is CASSQEKTRGIGDTEAFF. CDR3 coding DNA: TGTGCCAGCAGCCAAGAGAAGACACGGGGGATTGGGGACACTGAAGCTTTCTTT.

This chain connects TRBV19 to TRBJ1-2; TRBD1 matches at 7 bases. Germline CDR1 LNHDA, CDR2 SQIVND (reference sequence). The trim removed 6 bases at V and 2 bases at J, leaving 9 bases unmatched. The CDR3 is 15 residues long. The CDR3 sequence is CASSPGDRLNYGYTF. CDR3 DNA sequence: TGTGCCAGTAGCCCGGGGGACAGACTGAACTATGGCTACACCTTC.

This chain uses TRBV19 with TRBJ2-7; 9 bases map to TRBD1. V was pared by 6 bases and J by 2 bases, with 5 bases of the junction left unmatched. This CDR3 spans 14 amino acids. From germline, CDR1 is LNHDA and CDR2 SQIVND (reference sequence). DNA of the CDR3: TGTGCCAGTAGAGCCGGGACAGGGACCTACGAGCAGTACTTC. Encoded protein: CASRAGTGTYEQYF.

The table lists this clone with a few counts. The J gene is TRBJ2-1, the V gene TRBV6-5; D call uncertain. The germline V and J ends were trimmed by 6 bases and 5 bases, with 11 bases remaining between them. CDR1 MNHEY and CDR2 SVGAGI come from the germline V gene. The length of the CDR3 is 13 residues. The DNA for the CDR3 is TGTGCCAGCAGAGTAACGGAGCACAATGAGCAGTTCTTC. This codes for CASRVTEHNEQFF.

The V gene is TRBV5-1, the J gene TRBJ2-1; 10 bases match TRBD1. Germline V gene data show CDR1 as SGHRS and CDR2 as YFSETQ. CDR3 size: 14 residues. V lost 4 bases and J lost 9; bases outside the gene matches: 7. The CDR3 DNA reads TGCGCCAGCAGCCGGGGACAGGGGAGGAGTGAGCAGTTCTTC. The encoded protein is CASSRGQGRSEQFF.

The chain joins TRBV19 to TRBJ2-2; D perhaps matches TRBD2 (6 bases). CDR3 length: 16 amino acids. The ends were cut back, 3 bases at V and 4 bases at J, with 15 bases in the middle. Germline-derived CDR1 and CDR2 are LNHDA and SQIVND (reference sequence). CDR3 loop: CASSMRGVGGTGELFF. DNA for the CDR3: TGTGCCAGTAGTATGAGGGGAGTGGGGGGCACCGGGGAGCTGTTTTTT. Full variable domain (missing parts from reference TRBV19 and TRBJ2-2): DGGITQSPKYLFRKEGQNVTLSCEQNLNHDAMYWYRQDPGQGLRLIYYSQIVNDFQKGDIAEGYSVSREKKESFPLTVTSAQKNPTAFYLCASSMRGVGGTGELFFGEGSRLTVL.

V and J are TRBV11-3 and TRBJ1-1; weak D call: TRBD1 (6 bases). V dropped 5 bases and J dropped 0 bases, with 10 bases sitting between them. The CDR3 has 14 residues. Germline V gives CDR1 SGHNT, CDR2 YENEEA. CDR3 in DNA: TGTGCCAGCAGCCTGGACAGAGTGAACACTGAAGCTTTCTTT. This codes for CASSLDRVNTEAFF.

V usage is TRBV19 and J usage is TRBJ2-5; weak D call: TRBD2 (6 bases). V lost 4 bases and J 5 bases, leaving 11 bases between the germline ends. The CDR3 runs to 13 residues. Germline V gives CDR1 LNHDA, CDR2 SQIVND (reference sequence). DNA of the CDR3: TGTGCCAGTAGTAACCGGGCGGGGGAGACCCAGTACTTC. Protein: CASSNRAGETQYF.

The chain joins TRBV7-2 to TRBJ1-2, with D possibly matching TRBD1 (5 bases). Trimming stripped 5 bases from V and 4 bases from J, with 8 bases between. This CDR3 spans 12 amino acids. The germline V gene has CDR1 SGHTA and CDR2 FQGNSA. The CDR3 spells CASSTDSYGYTF. The CDR3 coding sequence is TGTGCCAGCAGCACAGACAGCTATGGCTACACCTTC.

The J gene is TRBJ1-1, the V gene TRBV19; TRBD1 agrees at 11 bases. The trim removed 3 bases at V and 9 bases at J, leaving 9 bases unmatched. Germline CDR1 LNHDA, CDR2 SQIVND (reference sequence). The CDR3 sequence is 15 residues long. The CDR3 DNA sequence: TGTGCCAGTAGTATGTCGATCGGACAGGGGGCACAAGCTTTCTTT. Amino acids: CASSMSIGQGAQAFF.

The gene calls are TRBV3-1 (or the pseudogene TRBV3-2) and TRBJ2-3, with 14 positions matching TRBD2. Unmatched junction bases numbered 21, after V lost 0 bases and J lost 4 bases. This CDR3 has 23 residues. Germline loops: CDR1 LGHDT, CDR2 YNNKEL (reference sequence). The CDR3 sequence is CASSQDWVRLIPTSGGGPDTQYF. CDR3 sequence (DNA): TGTGCCAGCAGCCAAGACTGGGTACGGCTAATACCGACTAGCGGGGGGGGCCCAGATACGCAGTATTTT.

This chain connects TRBV2 to TRBJ1-1; D may be TRBD1 (5 bases). The V gene lost 6 bases and the J gene lost 4 bases, with 15 bases spanning the gap. The CDR3 spans 14 residues. Germline CDR1 reads SNHLY; CDR2 reads FYNNEI. The CDR3 DNA is TGTGCCAGCAGCTTGACCGGCGGGGGCACTGAAGCTTTCTTT. Residues: CASSLTGGGTEAFF.

The V call is TRBV11-3, the J call TRBJ1-1; a possible D gene is TRBD1 (6 bases). Germline CDR1 is SGHNT and CDR2 is YENEEA. Trimming pared 6 bases from V and 5 bases from J, leaving 13 bases between. This CDR3 contains 13 residues. CDR3: CASSQQGGTEAFF. DNA for the CDR3: TGTGCCAGCAGTCAACAGGGAGGGACTGAAGCTTTCTTT.

The rearrangement uses TRBV30 and TRBJ2-7; TRBD1 agrees at 7 bases. The CDR3 is made up of 14 amino acids. Germline V lookup: CDR1 GTSNPN, CDR2 SVGIG (reference sequence). With 0 bases clipped from V and 2 bases from J, the junction kept 4 bases outside the gene matches. The CDR3 here is CAWSVGTVTYEQYF. The CDR3 DNA sequence: TGTGCCTGGAGTGTTGGGACAGTCACCTACGAGCAGTACTTC.

This chain uses TRBV5-4 with TRBJ2-2, with D unresolved. V lost 0 bases to trimming and J lost 0 bases, with 6 bases between them. This CDR3 is 15 amino acids long. From germline, CDR1 is SGHNT and CDR2 YYREEE (reference sequence). The CDR3 loop reads CASSLDYSNTGELFF. As DNA, the CDR3 is TGTGCCAGCAGCTTGGACTACTCGAACACCGGGGAGCTGTTTTTT.

The V gene is TRBV6-6, the J gene TRBJ2-7; D gene uncertain. Trimming shortened V by 8 bases and J by 3 bases, and 8 bases separated the two germline ends. Germline V CDR1 and CDR2: MNHNY, SVGAGI (reference sequence). This CDR3 contains 11 residues. CDR3 residues: CASWARYEQYF. DNA of the CDR3: TGTGCCAGCTGGGCCCGCTACGAGCAGTACTTC.

The rearrangement links TRBV2 to TRBJ2-7, with 8 positions matching TRBD2. Germline assignment: CDR1 SNHLY and CDR2 FYNNEI. Germline trimming cut 6 bases from V and 2 bases from J; bases unmatched to any gene: 12. This CDR3 comprises 16 residues. CDR3 loop: CASRTPSSGRPYEQYF. The CDR3 coding sequence is TGTGCCAGCAGGACCCCGTCTAGCGGGCGTCCCTACGAGCAGTACTTC.

This rearrangement joins TRBV7-9 to TRBJ1-2, with TRBD1 matching 7 bases. With V trimmed by 5 bases and J by 4 bases, 7 bases remained unmatched. The germline CDR1 and CDR2 sequences are SEHNR and FQNEAQ (reference sequence). The CDR3 contains 14 residues. Written as DNA, the CDR3 is TGTGCCAGCAGCCTCGGACAGGCCACCTATGGCTACACCTTC. Its protein is CASSLGQATYGYTF.

J is TRBJ2-3 and V is TRBV2; 14 nucleotides match TRBD2. The CDR3 covers 16 residues. V lost 9 bases, J lost 0 bases, and 5 bases stayed unmatched. Germline CDR1 is SNHLY and CDR2 is FYNNEI. This CDR3 reads CARGLAGGLSTDTQYF. The CDR3 DNA sequence: TGTGCCAGAGGACTAGCGGGGGGCCTAAGCACAGATACGCAGTATTTT.

The J gene is TRBJ2-7, the V gene TRBV7-8; D is perhaps TRBD2 (6 bases). CDR1 and CDR2 from the germline V gene are SGHVS and FQNEAQ. The CDR3 contains 14 residues. V was cut by 4 bases and J by 3 bases, with 13 bases left in between. The CDR3: CASSWRRDLYEQYF. In nucleotides, the CDR3 is TGTGCCAGCAGCTGGCGGAGGGACCTCTACGAGCAGTACTTC.

The chain employs TRBV4-2 and TRBJ1-4; D is undetermined. Germline V lookup: CDR1 LGHNA, CDR2 YNFKEQ. The CDR3 consists of 13 residues. Trimming left V 0 bases short and J 10 bases short, with 9 bases between. CDR3 DNA: TGTGCCAGCAGCCAAGACAAGAACGGAAAACTGTTTTTT. This translates into CASSQDKNGKLFF.

This clone is a singleton in its sample. This chain links TRBV6-1 with TRBJ1-2; D gene ambiguous. V lost 3 bases and J lost 2, with 16 bases in between. Germline loops: CDR1 MNHNS, CDR2 SASEGT. This CDR3 is built from 16 residues. The CDR3 sequence is CASSDYGLGGNYGYTF. The CDR3, as DNA: TGTGCCAGCAGTGATTACGGGTTGGGAGGCAACTATGGCTACACCTTC.

The V and J genes are TRBV4-1 and TRBJ1-4; D is possibly TRBD1 (5 bases). The V gene lost 0 bases and the J gene lost 4 bases, with 15 bases spanning the gap. Germline V lookup: CDR1 MGHRA, CDR2 YSYEKL. This CDR3 contains 17 residues. The CDR3 nucleotides are TGCGCCAGCAGCCAAGATCGAGGAAGGGGATTTAATGAAAAACTGTTTTTT. Residues: CASSQDRGRGFNEKLFF.

This clone was observed once. The V call is TRBV5-6, the J call TRBJ2-3; 7 bases map to TRBD1. Germline-derived CDR1 and CDR2 are SGHDT and YYEEEE. V shed 5 bases and J 1 base; nucleotides not matched to a gene: 16. The CDR3 loop spans 18 amino acids. The CDR3 nucleotides are TGTGCCAGCAGTCCCGACTTCCAGGGGGAGTACGGCACAGATACGCAGTATTTT. Translating it yields CASSPDFQGEYGTDTQYF.